Following are 4 T cell receptor beta chains from one sample sequenced in a study of T cell repertoires in cytomegalovirus infection. Using its own MiXCR run on the reads, TCRdb lists one record per CDR3 protein. In the table there are around 740,000 distinct CDR3 sequences, under 40% of which are singletons. Sequencing was carried out using PBMCs. Receptors were obtained from a human donor in good health (CMV status not recorded). Some clones in this sample may be carry-over from other donors' samples.

This clonotype was detected only a few times. The chain is built from TRBV7-2 and TRBJ1-5, with 9 bases matching TRBD1. J lost 2 bases, V lost 3 bases, and 11 bases had no gene match. The germline V gene encodes CDR1 SGHTA and CDR2 FQGNSA. This CDR3 contains 18 residues. The CDR3 loop is CASSLSGQGAGRNQPQHF. Written as DNA, the CDR3 is TGTGCCAGCAGCTTGTCGGGACAGGGAGCAGGACGCAATCAGCCCCAGCATTTT.

CDR3 protein: CATHALSTGEQFF. The DNA for the CDR3 is TGTGCCACCCACGCACTTAGCACAGGGGAGCAGTTCTTC. The chain carries TRBV6-1 and TRBJ2-1, with a tentative D call TRBD1 (6 bases). Trimming pared 10 bases from V and 10 bases from J, leaving 20 bases between. The V gene's germline CDR1 is MNHNS and CDR2 SASEGT. The CDR3 is 13 residues long.

V usage is TRBV20-1 and J usage is TRBJ2-1, with unresolved D. The CDR3 has 13 residues. Germline V CDR1 and CDR2: DFQATT, SNEGSKA (reference sequence). V lost 3 bases, J lost 3 bases, and 9 bases lay in between. For the CDR3, the DNA is TGCAGTGCTAGGAGCAAGTACTACAATGAGCAGTTCTTC. Protein sequence: CSARSKYYNEQFF.

This clonotype was seen a handful of times. The V and J genes are TRBV20-1 and TRBJ1-4; D is ambiguous. CDR1 and CDR2 from the germline V gene are DFQATT and SNEGSKA (reference sequence). This CDR3 contains 12 residues. The V gene lost 3 bases and the J gene lost 7 bases, with 9 bases spanning the gap. Written as DNA, the CDR3 is TGCAGTGCTAGCTCCAGTCTTGAAAAACTGTTTTTT. This sequence encodes CSASSSLEKLFF.